This T cell receptor (beta chain) was recovered during a study of CD8+CD57+ T cells in acquired aplastic anemia. Overall study context: Quantities of DNA derived from sorted CD4+ and CD8+ cells averaged approximately 3.5 ug. Researchers reported that healthy donors averaged approximately 9.8 million reads for CD4+ cells.

A remark on this clonotype: Its antigen is undetermined.

Study-wide results and limits: It was found that 25 to 35 CD8+ CDR3 sequences were shared between patients and controls. A significant difference in CD8+ Simpson's diversity between patients and controls was not found.

V trimming: 6 bases; J trimming: 0 bases; junction bases outside the gene matches: 10. This CDR3 comprises 15 residues. The germline V gene encodes CDR1 SQVTM and CDR2 ANQGSEA. TCR beta VDJ combinations and CDR3 sequences were profiled from genomic DNA. TCRdb called the reads again in MiXCR, with one record for every CDR3 protein. The table records 100,000 to 150,000 distinct CDR3 sequences, around 50% of them present only once. The receptor's source is a human donor in good health, serving as a control. What was sequenced was sorted CD4+, CD8+, or CD8+CD57+ T cells (not recorded which) from PBMCs. The rearrangement joins TRBV29-1 to TRBJ1-1, with 7 bases lining up with TRBD1. CDR3 nucleotides: TGCAGCGTCCTCGATCCCGGGACAGTGAACACTGAAGCTTTCTTT. Its translation: CSVLDPGTVNTEAFF.